The 9 T cell receptor beta chains listed next were all sequenced from one sample in a study of Ad26.COV2.S vaccination and SARS-CoV-2 variants. Treatment noted: 19 received Ad26.COV2.S at low or high dose, single or two shots; five or six received placebo; per-sample allocation not given. Day 63 following the first vaccine or placebo injection was when the samples were taken. Sequencing used immunoSEQ multiplex PCR; TCRdb keeps in-frame clones, though not all of them. The sample records about 320,000 clones, 85% to 90% being singletons. This sample comprised peripheral blood, obtained in a trial of Ad26.COV2.S vaccine versus placebo. These receptors were collected from a person between 18 and 60 years old who received the Ad26.COV2.S COVID-19 vaccine or a placebo.

This chain links TRBV3-1 (or the pseudogene TRBV3-2) with TRBJ1-2; D ambiguous. V dropped 5 bases and J dropped 4 bases, with 14 bases sitting between them. Per germline, CDR1 LGHDT and CDR2 YNNKEL (reference sequence). This CDR3 comprises 14 residues. The CDR3 coding sequence is TGTGCCAGCAGCTTTCAGGCCGTAGGCTATGGCTACACCTTC. Its protein is CASSFQAVGYGYTF.

V gene TRBV5-6 combines with J gene TRBJ2-7; no definite D call. Trimming cost V 2 bases and J 5 bases, with 11 bases left between them. The CDR3 has 13 amino acids. Germline values: CDR1 SGHDT, CDR2 YYEEEE. For the CDR3, the DNA is TGTGCCAGCAGCTTTCCCAGGAACGACGAGCAGTACGTC. This sequence encodes CASSFPRNDEQYV.

This clone was seen once. V and J are TRBV2 and TRBJ2-2, with 8 positions matching TRBD2. V was clipped by 7 bases and J by 1 base; unmatched bases: 2. The CDR3 loop spans 14 amino acids. Germline CDR1 SNHLY, CDR2 FYNNEI. CDR3 protein: CASNGGVNTGELFF. DNA of the CDR3: TGTGCCAGCAACGGGGGGGTGAACACCGGGGAGCTGTTTTTT.

The J gene is TRBJ2-2, the V gene TRBV5-1; 16 bases are a match to TRBD2. The germline gives CDR1 SGHRS, CDR2 YFSETQ. V dropped 6 bases and J dropped 4; count of bases not matched to a gene: 12. There are 19 residues in the CDR3. CDR3 loop: CASTPSGLAGGPVTGELFF. CDR3 sequence (DNA): TGCGCCAGCACCCCCTCGGGACTAGCGGGAGGGCCGGTCACCGGGGAGCTGTTTTTT.

The rearrangement joins TRBV11-2 to TRBJ2-1; 7 bases are shared with TRBD1. Germline V gives CDR1 SGHAT, CDR2 FQNNGV. V shed 4 bases and J 8 bases; nucleotides not matched to a gene: 11. This CDR3 has 15 amino acids. The CDR3 sequence: CASSSTSQGSDEQFF. For the CDR3, the DNA is TGTGCCAGCAGCTCGACCTCACAGGGGTCCGATGAGCAGTTCTTC.

The rearrangement joins TRBV5-1 to TRBJ1-2, with 8 bases fitting TRBD1. Germline V CDR1 and CDR2: SGHRS, YFSETQ. The CDR3 is made up of 14 amino acids. V gave up 7 bases and J gave up 2 bases; unmatched junction bases: 7. CDR3 coding DNA: TGCGCCAGCCGGGGGGCAGGGGGCAACTATGGCTACACCTTC. Its translation: CASRGAGGNYGYTF.

The chain joins TRBV13 to TRBJ2-7; no clear D gene. Germline V gene sequence: CDR1 PRHDT, CDR2 FYEKMQ (reference sequence). V dropped 5 bases and J dropped 6 bases, with 17 bases sitting between them. The length of the CDR3 is 14 residues. The CDR3, as DNA: TGTGCCAGCAGCCCAGGATTGGGTCTCAGCGAGCAGTACTTC. Its translation: CASSPGLGLSEQYF.

The V call is TRBV19, the J call TRBJ1-1; D gene ambiguous. The CDR3 consists of 16 residues. Trimming took off 3 bases at V and 5 bases at J, with 19 bases between the two ends. Germline V gene lookup returns CDR1 LNHDA and CDR2 SQIVND (reference sequence). The CDR3 nucleotides are TGTGCCAGTAGTATCTGGGGTGGCGGAGGGTCTACTGAAGCTTTCTTT. This codes for CASSIWGGGGSTEAFF. Based on the CDR3 plus reference TRBV19 and TRBJ1-1, the full variable domain is DGGITQSPKYLFRKEGQNVTLSCEQNLNHDAMYWYRQDPGQGLRLIYYSQIVNDFQKGDIAEGYSVSREKKESFPLTVTSAQKNPTAFYLCASSIWGGGGSTEAFFGQGTRLTVV.

This clone was detected only once. The rearrangement links TRBV21-1 to TRBJ2-1; the tabulated D call, TRBD2, remains unverified against the DNA. TRBV21-1 is annotated as a pseudogene. The CDR3 loop spans 13 amino acids. CDR3 sequence reads: CASSITGGGEQFF. CDR3 bases: TGTGCCAGCAGCATCACAGGTGGGGGGGAGCAGTTCTTC.